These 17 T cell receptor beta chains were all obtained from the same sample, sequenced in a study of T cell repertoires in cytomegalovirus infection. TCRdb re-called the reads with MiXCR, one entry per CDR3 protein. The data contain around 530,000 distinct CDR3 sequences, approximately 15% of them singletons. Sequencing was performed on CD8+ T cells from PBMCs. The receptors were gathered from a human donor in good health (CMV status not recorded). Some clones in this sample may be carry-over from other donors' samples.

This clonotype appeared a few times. CDR3 bases: TGTGCCAGCCGGGAGTGGAGCTCCTACAATGAGCAGTTCTTC. It specifies CASREWSSYNEQFF. The chain has TRBV6-1 and TRBJ2-1, with D perhaps TRBD2 (6 bases). The length of the CDR3 is 14 residues. The V gene's germline CDR1 is MNHNS and CDR2 SASEGT. The V end lost 8 bases, the J end lost 0 bases, and 11 bases lay between the germline ends.

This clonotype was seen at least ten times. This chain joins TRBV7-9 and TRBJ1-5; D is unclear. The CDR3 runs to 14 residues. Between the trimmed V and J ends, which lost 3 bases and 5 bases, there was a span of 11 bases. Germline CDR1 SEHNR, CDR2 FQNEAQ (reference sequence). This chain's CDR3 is CASSLAGSDQPQHF. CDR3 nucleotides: TGTGCCAGCAGCTTGGCCGGGTCGGATCAGCCCCAGCATTTT.

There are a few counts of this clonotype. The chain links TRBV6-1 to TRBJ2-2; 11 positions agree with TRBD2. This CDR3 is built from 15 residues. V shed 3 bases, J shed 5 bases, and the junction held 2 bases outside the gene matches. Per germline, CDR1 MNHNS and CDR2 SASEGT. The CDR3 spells CASSEASGGTGELFF. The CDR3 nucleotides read TGTGCCAGCAGTGAGGCTAGCGGGGGGACCGGGGAGCTGTTTTTT.

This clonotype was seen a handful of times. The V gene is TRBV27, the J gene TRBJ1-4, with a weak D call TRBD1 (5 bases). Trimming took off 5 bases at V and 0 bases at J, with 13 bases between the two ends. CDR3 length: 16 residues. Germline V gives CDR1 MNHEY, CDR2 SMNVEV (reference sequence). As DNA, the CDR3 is TGTGCCAGCAGTCCTGCCGGGGGAGCAACTAATGAAAAACTGTTTTTT. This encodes CASSPAGGATNEKLFF.

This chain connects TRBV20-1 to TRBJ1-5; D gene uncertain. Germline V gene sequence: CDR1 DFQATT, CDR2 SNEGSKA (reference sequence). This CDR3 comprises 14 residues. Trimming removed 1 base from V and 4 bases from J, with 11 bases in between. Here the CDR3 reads CSARVPLQNQPQHF. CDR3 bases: TGCAGTGCTAGAGTTCCCCTCCAGAATCAGCCCCAGCATTTT.

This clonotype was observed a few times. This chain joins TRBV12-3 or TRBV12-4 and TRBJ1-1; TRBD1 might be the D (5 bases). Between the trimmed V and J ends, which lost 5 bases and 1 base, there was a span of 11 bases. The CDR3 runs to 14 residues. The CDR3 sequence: CASSMTERNTEAFF. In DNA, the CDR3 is TGTGCCAGCAGTATGACAGAAAGGAACACTGAAGCTTTCTTT.

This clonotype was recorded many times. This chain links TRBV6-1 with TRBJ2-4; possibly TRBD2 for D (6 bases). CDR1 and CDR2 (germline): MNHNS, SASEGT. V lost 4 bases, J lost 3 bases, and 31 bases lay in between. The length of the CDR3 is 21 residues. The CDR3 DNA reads TGTGCCAGCAGTGGGAGGGCGTTGGGGCCAGTTGGGGGTCTATTCAAAAACATTCAGTACTTC. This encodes CASSGRALGPVGGLFKNIQYF.

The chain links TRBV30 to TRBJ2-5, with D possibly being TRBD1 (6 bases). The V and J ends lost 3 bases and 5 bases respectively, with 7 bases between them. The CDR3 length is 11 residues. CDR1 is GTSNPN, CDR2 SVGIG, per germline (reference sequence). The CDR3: CAWRRGETQYF. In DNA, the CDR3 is TGTGCCTGGAGGAGGGGGGAGACCCAGTACTTC.

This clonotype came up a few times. The CDR3 loop is CASSRSRGKDTQYF. CDR3 coding DNA: TGTGCCAGCAGTCGGAGCAGGGGCAAAGATACGCAGTATTTT. V is TRBV6-6 and J is TRBJ2-3, with D possibly matching TRBD1 (6 bases). Per the germline V gene, CDR1 is MNHNY and CDR2 is SVGAGI (reference sequence). The CDR3 is 14 residues long. V was clipped by 5 bases and J by 5 bases, with 14 bases between them.

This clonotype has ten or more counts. CDR3 DNA: TGTGCCAGCAGCAGGCCAGGGGCGAACACTGAAGCTTTCTTT. Its translation is CASSRPGANTEAFF. J is TRBJ1-1 and V is TRBV7-9, with D possibly TRBD1 on 6 matching bases. This CDR3 is 14 amino acids long. V gave up 5 bases and J gave up 1 base, with 11 bases separating them. Germline CDR1 and CDR2: SEHNR and FQNEAQ (reference sequence).

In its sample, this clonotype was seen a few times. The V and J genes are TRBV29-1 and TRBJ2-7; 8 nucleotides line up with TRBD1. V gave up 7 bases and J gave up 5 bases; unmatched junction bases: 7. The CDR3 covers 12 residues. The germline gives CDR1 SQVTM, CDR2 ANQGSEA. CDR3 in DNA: TGCAGCGCCGCGGACAGGGACCACGAGCAGTACTTC. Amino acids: CSAADRDHEQYF.

The CDR3 spells CASSQGTHGETQYF. CDR3 nucleotides: TGTGCCAGCAGCCAAGGAACCCACGGAGAGACCCAGTACTTC. V and J are TRBV3-1 and TRBJ2-5, with D hard to call. Trimming stripped 1 base from V and 4 bases from J, with 10 bases between. The CDR3 runs to 14 residues. The germline V gene encodes CDR1 LGHDT and CDR2 YNNKEL (reference sequence).

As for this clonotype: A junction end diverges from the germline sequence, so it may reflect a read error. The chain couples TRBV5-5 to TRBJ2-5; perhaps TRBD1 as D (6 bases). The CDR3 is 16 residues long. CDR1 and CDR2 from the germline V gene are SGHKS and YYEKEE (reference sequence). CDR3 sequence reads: CVSSSPHRENQETQYF. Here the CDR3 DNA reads TGTGTCAGCAGCTCGCCACACAGGGAAAACCAAGAGACCCAGTACTTC.

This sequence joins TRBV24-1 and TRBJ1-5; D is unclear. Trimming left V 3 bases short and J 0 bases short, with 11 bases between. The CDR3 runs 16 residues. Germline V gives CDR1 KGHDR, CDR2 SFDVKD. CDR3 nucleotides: TGTGCCACCAGTGATCGATTAGGGAATAGCAATCAGCCCCAGCATTTT. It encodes CATSDRLGNSNQPQHF.

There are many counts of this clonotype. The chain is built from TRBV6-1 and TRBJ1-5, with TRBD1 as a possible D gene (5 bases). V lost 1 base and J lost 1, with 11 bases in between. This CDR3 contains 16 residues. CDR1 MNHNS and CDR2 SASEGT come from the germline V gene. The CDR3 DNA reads TGTGCCAGCAGTGAAGTGGGGGTGGGGAGCAATCAGCCCCAGCATTTT. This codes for CASSEVGVGSNQPQHF.

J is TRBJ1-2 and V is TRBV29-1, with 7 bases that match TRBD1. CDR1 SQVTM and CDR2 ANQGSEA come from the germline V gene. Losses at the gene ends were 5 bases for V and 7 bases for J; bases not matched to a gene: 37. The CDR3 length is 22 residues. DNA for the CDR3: TGCAGCGTTAGCCCTACCGGAGGACAGGACGTTGCGGGTGGAATGGAGTATTTTGGCTACACCTTC. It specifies CSVSPTGGQDVAGGMEYFGYTF.

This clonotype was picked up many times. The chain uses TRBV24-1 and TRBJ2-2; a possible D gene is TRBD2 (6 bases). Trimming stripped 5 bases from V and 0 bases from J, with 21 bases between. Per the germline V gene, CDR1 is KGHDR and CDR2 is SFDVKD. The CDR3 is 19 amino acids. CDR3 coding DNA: TGTGCCACCAGTGGTGATAGGGGCGGGACTGGGGCGAACACCGGGGAGCTGTTTTTT. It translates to CATSGDRGGTGANTGELFF.